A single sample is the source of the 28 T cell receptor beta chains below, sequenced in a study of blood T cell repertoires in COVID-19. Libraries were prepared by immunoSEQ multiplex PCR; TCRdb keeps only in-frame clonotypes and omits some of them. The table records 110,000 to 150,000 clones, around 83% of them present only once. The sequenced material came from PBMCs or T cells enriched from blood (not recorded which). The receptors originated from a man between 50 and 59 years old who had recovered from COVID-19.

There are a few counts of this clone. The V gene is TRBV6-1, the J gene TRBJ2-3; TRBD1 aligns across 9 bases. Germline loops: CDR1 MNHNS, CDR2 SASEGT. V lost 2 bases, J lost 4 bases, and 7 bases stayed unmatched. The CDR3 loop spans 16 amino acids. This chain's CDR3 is CASSEHSGQGPDTQYF. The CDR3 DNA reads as TGTGCCAGCAGTGAACATTCCGGACAGGGGCCAGATACGCAGTATTTT.

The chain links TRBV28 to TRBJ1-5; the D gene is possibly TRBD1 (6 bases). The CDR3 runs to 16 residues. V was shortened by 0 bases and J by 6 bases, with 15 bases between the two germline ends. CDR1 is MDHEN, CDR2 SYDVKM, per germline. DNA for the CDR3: TGTGCCAGCAGTTTATGGCCAGGGGAAGGTAGTCAGCCCCAGCATTTT. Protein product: CASSLWPGEGSQPQHF.

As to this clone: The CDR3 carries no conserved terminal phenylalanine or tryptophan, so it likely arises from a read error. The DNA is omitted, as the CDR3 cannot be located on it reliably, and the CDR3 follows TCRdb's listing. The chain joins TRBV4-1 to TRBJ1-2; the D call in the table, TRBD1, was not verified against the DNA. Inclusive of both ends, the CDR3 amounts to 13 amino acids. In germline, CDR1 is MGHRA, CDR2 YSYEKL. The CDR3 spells CASSQDWTTVPKL.

CDR3 in amino acids: CASSHGTSGGAGEQYF. For the CDR3, the DNA is TGTGCCAGCAGCCATGGGACTAGCGGGGGGGCTGGCGAGCAGTACTTC. The rearrangement uses TRBV5-5 and TRBJ2-7; 16 bases align to TRBD2. Per the germline V gene, CDR1 is SGHKS and CDR2 is YYEKEE (reference sequence). The ends lost 4 bases at V and 6 bases at J; junction bases unmatched: 7. The CDR3 consists of 16 residues.

The CDR3 loop is CASSLQGKSEQYF. For the CDR3, the DNA is TGTGCCAGCAGCTTACAGGGGAAAAGCGAGCAGTACTTC. The genes are TRBV7-3 and TRBJ2-7; the D gene is possibly TRBD1 (6 bases). The CDR3 runs 13 residues. Looked up from germline, CDR1 is SGHTA and CDR2 is FQGTGA. With 2 bases removed from V and 6 bases from J, the gap between germline ends came to 11 bases.

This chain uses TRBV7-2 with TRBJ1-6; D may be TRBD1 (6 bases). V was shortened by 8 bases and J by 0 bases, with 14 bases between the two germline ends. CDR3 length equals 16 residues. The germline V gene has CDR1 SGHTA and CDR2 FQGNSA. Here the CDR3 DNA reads TGTGCCAGCCGATACCAGGGGCACTCCTATAATTCACCCCTCCACTTT. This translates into CASRYQGHSYNSPLHF.

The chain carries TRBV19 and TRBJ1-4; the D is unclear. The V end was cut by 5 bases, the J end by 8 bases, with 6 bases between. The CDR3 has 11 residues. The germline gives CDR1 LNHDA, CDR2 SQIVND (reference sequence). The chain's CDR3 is CASSPGEKLFF. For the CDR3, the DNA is TGTGCCAGTAGTCCGGGGGAAAAACTGTTTTTT.

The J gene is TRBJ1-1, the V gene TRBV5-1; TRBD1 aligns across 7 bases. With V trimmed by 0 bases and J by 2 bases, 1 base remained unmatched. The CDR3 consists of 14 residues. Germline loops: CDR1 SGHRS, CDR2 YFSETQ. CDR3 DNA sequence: TGCGCCAGCAGCTTGGACAGGGGTAACACTGAAGCTTTCTTT. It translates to CASSLDRGNTEAFF.

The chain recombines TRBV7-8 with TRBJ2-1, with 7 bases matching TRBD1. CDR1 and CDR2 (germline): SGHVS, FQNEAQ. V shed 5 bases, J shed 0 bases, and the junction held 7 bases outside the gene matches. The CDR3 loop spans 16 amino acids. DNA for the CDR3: TGTGCCAGCAGCCCCCGACAGGGATACTCCTACAATGAGCAGTTCTTC. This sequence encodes CASSPRQGYSYNEQFF.

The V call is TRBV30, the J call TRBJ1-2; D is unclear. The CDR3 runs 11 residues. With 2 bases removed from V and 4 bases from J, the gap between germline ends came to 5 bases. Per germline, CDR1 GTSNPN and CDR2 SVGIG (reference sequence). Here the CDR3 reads CAWSQIYGYTF. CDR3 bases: TGTGCCTGGAGTCAGATCTATGGCTACACCTTC.

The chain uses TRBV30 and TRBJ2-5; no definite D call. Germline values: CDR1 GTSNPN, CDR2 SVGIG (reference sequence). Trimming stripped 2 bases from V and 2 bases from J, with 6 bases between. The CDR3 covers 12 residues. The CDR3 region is CAWSPHQETQYF. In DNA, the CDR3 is TGTGCCTGGAGTCCCCATCAAGAGACCCAGTACTTC.

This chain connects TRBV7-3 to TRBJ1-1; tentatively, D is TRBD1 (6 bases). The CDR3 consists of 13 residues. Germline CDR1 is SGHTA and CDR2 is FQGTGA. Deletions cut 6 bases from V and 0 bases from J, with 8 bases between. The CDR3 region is CASRQGLNTEAFF. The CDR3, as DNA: TGTGCCAGCAGACAGGGATTGAACACTGAAGCTTTCTTT.

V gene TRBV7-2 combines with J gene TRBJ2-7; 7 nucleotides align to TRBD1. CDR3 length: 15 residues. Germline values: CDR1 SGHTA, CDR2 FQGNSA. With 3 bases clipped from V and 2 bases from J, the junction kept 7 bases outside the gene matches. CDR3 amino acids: CASSFDRATPYEQYF. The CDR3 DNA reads TGTGCCAGCAGCTTCGACAGGGCAACTCCCTACGAGCAGTACTTC.

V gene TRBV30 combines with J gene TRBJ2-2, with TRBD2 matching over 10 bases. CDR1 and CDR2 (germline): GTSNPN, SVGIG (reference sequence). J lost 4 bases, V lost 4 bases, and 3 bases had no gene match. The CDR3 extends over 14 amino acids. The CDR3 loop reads CAWKRGGRTGELFF. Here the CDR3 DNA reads TGTGCCTGGAAGCGGGGGGGCCGCACCGGGGAGCTGTTTTTT.

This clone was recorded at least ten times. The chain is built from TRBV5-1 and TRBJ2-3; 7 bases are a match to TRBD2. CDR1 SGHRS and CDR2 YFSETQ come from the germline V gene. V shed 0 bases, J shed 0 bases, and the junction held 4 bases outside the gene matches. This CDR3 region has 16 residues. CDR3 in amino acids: CASSLELAMSTDTQYF. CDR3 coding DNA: TGCGCCAGCAGCTTGGAACTAGCGATGAGCACAGATACGCAGTATTTT.

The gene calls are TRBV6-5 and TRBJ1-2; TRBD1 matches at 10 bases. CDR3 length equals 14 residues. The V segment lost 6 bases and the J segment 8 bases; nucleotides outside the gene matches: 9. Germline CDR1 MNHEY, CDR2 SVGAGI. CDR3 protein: CASSPGTGVGGYTF. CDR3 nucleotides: TGTGCCAGCAGCCCAGGGACAGGGGTAGGCGGCTACACCTTC.

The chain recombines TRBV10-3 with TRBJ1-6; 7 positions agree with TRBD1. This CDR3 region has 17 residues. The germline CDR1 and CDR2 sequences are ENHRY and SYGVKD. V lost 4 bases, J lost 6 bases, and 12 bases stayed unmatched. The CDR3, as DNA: TGTGCCATCAGTGGTAGGGGAACAGGGGATTTTAATTCACCCCTCCACTTT. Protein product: CAISGRGTGDFNSPLHF.

The CDR3 spells CASTRQTAGETYEQYF. The CDR3, as DNA: TGCGCCAGCACGAGGCAAACAGCGGGGGAGACCTACGAGCAGTACTTC. This sequence joins TRBV5-1 and TRBJ2-7, with 8 bases matching TRBD2. Losses at the gene ends were 6 bases for V and 2 bases for J; bases not matched to a gene: 13. Germline V CDR1 and CDR2: SGHRS, YFSETQ. CDR3 length: 16 residues.

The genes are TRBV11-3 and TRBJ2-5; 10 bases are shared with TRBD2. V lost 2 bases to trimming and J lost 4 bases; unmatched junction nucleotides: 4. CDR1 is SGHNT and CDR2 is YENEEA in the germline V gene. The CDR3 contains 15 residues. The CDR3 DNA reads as TGTGCCAGCAGCTTACATAGCGGGGGGCCAGAGACCCAGTACTTC. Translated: CASSLHSGGPETQYF.

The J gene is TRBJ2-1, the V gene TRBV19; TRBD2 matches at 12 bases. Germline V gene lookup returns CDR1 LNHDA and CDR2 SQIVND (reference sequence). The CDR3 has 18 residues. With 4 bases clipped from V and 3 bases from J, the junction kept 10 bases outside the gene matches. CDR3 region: CASSNRKTSGGDYNEQFF. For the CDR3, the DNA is TGTGCCAGTAGTAACAGAAAGACTAGCGGGGGCGACTACAATGAGCAGTTCTTC.

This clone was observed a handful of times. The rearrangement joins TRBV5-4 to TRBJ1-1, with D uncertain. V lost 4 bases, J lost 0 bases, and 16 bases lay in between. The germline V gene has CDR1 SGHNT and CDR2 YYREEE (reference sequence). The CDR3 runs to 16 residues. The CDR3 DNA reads TGTGCCAGCAGCGGGCTGGGTGGTGGCATGAACACTGAAGCTTTCTTT. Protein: CASSGLGGGMNTEAFF.

CDR3 sequence (DNA): TGTGCCAGCAGCTTAACCCTCGTGACAGGGGGCTACGAGCAGTACTTC. Translated, it gives CASSLTLVTGGYEQYF. The J gene is TRBJ2-7, the V gene TRBV7-2; 9 bases align to TRBD1. Germline V gene data show CDR1 as SGHTA and CDR2 as FQGNSA. J was trimmed by 3 bases and V by 2 bases; bases with no gene match: 8. The CDR3 length is 16 residues.

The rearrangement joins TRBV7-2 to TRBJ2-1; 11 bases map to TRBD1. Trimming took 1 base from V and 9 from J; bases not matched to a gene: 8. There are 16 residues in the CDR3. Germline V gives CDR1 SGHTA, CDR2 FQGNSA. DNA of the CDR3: TGTGCCAGCAGCTTAGTTGCGGACAGGGGGCGGAGTGAGCAGTTCTTC. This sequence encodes CASSLVADRGRSEQFF.

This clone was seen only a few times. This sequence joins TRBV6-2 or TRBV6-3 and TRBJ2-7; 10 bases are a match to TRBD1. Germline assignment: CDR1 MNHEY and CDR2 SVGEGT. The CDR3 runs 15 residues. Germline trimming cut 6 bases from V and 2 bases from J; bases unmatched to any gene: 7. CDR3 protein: CASSRDRGSAYEQYF. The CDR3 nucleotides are TGTGCCAGCAGCCGGGACAGGGGTTCCGCCTACGAGCAGTACTTC.

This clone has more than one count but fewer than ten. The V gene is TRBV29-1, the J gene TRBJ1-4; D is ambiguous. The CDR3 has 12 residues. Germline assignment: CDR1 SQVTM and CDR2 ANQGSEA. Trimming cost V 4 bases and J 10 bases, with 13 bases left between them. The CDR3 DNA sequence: TGCAGCGTTGTTCCGGTGGAGGGAAAACTGTTTTTT. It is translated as CSVVPVEGKLFF.

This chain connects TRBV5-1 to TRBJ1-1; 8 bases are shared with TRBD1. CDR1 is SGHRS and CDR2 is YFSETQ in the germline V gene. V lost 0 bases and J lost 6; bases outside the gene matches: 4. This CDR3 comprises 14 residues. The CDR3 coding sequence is TGCGCCAGCAGCTTGGGGACAGGGCTGGCTGAAGCTTTCTTT. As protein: CASSLGTGLAEAFF.

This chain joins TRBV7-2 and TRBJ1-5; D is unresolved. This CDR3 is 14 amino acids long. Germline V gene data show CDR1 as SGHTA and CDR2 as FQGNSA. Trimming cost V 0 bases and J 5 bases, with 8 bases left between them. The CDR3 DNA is TGTGCCAGCAGCTTAGCGGAGACGTATCAGCCCCAGCATTTT. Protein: CASSLAETYQPQHF.

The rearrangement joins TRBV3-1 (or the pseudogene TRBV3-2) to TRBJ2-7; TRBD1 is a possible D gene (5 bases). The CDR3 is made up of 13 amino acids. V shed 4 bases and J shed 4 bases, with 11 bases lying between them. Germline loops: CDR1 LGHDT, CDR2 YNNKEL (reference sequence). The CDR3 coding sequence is TGTGCCAGCAGCCCCCGACAGAAATACGAGCAGTACTTC. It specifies CASSPRQKYEQYF.